This T cell receptor (beta chain) was recovered during a study of T-cell reconstitution after alpha-beta-depleted transplantation in children. For TCRbeta, the library was prepared with unique molecular identifiers. TCRdb re-called the PCR reads with MiXCR, one entry per CDR3 protein. This sample yields around 600,000 distinct CDR3 sequences, of which about 10% are seen a single time; less than 5% belongs to the top ten. The CDR3 is made up of 15 amino acids. About this clonotype itself: The germline gene is not matched at one end of the junction; a read error may be the cause.

This clonotype originated in a human donor who donated a stem cell graft to a child with acute myeloid leukemia. The specimen was PBMCs from the stem cell graft donor, collected from the stem cell graft. The chain is built from TRBV12-3 or TRBV12-4 and TRBJ1-1; D is undetermined. CDR3 in amino acids: CASRLDGRANTEAFF. Written as DNA, the CDR3 is TGTGCCAGCAGGTTAGACGGGAGGGCGAACACTGAAGCTTTCTTT.